Here is one TCR beta chain with its context. V dropped 5 bases and J dropped 5 bases, with 15 bases sitting between them. The CDR3 totals 14 residues. From germline, CDR1 is SGHAT and CDR2 FQNNGV. These data originate in a study of blood T cell repertoires in COVID-19. Overall study: The cDNA or gDNA used as material had been derived from T cells, B-cell-depleted T cells, or PBMCs.

The table came from immunoSEQ multiplex PCR; TCRdb's copy has only in-frame clones and leaves some out. Here the sample spans approximately 100,000 clones, approximately 80% being singletons. Material: peripheral blood. The source of this sequence is a man aged 65-85 years with acute or convalescent COVID-19. The chain recombines TRBV11-2 with TRBJ2-5, with D possibly matching TRBD1 (5 bases). CDR3 protein: CASSPPTAVETQYF. CDR3 DNA: TGTGCCAGCAGCCCCCCGACAGCAGTGGAGACCCAGTACTTC.